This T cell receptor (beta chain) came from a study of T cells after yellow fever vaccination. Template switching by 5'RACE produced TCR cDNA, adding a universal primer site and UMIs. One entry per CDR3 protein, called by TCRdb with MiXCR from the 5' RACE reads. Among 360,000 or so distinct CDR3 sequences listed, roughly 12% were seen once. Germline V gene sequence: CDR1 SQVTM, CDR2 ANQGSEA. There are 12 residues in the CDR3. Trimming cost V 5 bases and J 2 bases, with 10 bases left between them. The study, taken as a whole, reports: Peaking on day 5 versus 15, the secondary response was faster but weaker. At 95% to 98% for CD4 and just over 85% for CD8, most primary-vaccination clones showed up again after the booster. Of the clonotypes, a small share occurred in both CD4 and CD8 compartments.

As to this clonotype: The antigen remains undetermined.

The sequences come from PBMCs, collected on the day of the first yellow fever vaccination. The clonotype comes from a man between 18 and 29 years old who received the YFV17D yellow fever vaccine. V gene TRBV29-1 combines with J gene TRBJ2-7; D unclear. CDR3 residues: CSVYSETYEQYF. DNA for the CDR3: TGCAGCGTTTACAGCGAAACCTACGAGCAGTACTTC.